The rows below give T cell receptor beta chains drawn from one sample of a study of early T cells in non-severe SARS-CoV-2 infection. TCRdb reprocessed the 5' RACE reads via MiXCR and lists one record per CDR3 protein. The sample has tens of thousands of distinct CDR3 sequences, approximately 10% seen once. The material was whole blood, obtained at baseline. The receptors come from an adult who was a healthcare worker with PCR-confirmed SARS-CoV-2 infection or an uninfected control (not recorded which). Both conserved end residues are part of each CDR3. A D gene is named only where the DNA matches it firmly. Clone size is given for some rows only: seen once, a few or many times, or a class if the clone is expanded.

>TRBV7-8|-|-|TRBJ2-3
TGTGCCAGCAGCTTAACCTCGACAGCCACAGATACGCAGTATTTT
CASSLTSTATDTQYF
>TRBV14|-|few|TRBJ1-2
TGTGCCAGCAGCCAAGACACCAACTATGGCTACACCTTC
CASSQDTNYGYTF
>TRBV7-2|TRBD2|few|TRBJ2-2
TGTGCCAGCAGCTTAGCGCGGACTAGCGTTGGGGAGCTGTTTTTT
CASSLARTSVGELFF
>TRBV29-1|-|many|TRBJ1-2
TGCAGCGTGGGACAATCGAACTATGGCTACACCTTC
CSVGQSNYGYTF
>TRBV20-1|-|-|TRBJ1-1
TGCAGTGCTTTTCAGCTCACTGAAGCTTTCTTT
CSAFQLTEAFF
>TRBV5-1|-|many|TRBJ2-3
TGCGCCAGCAGCCTCGCGGGGACTGGATACACAGATACGCAGTATTTT
CASSLAGTGYTDTQYF
>TRBV7-8|-|-|TRBJ1-3
TGTGCCAGCAGCGTACAGGGCATAGGCTCTGGAAACACCATATATTTT
CASSVQGIGSGNTIYF
>TRBV13|TRBD2|few|TRBJ2-1
TGTGCCAGCAGCTCGACCTTAGCGGGAGGGTCGTCTGAGCAGTTCTTC
CASSSTLAGGSSEQFF
>TRBV7-9|TRBD1|few|TRBJ2-7
TGTGCCAGCAGCCTTGGACAGGGACACTCCTACGAGCAGTACTTC
CASSLGQGHSYEQYF
>TRBV4-1|-|few|TRBJ2-3
TGCGCCAGCAGCCAGACAACGGGGCGTGGCACAGATACGCAGTATTTT
CASSQTTGRGTDTQYF
>TRBV7-9|TRBD2|many|TRBJ2-1
TGTGCCAGCAGCTTGTCACTAGCGGGAGGTTATAGCCTGTTCTTC
CASSLSLAGGYSLFF
>TRBV4-1|TRBD1|once|TRBJ2-3
TGCGCCAGCAGCCAAGGAGGGACAGGGGGTTCCTCTACGCAGTATTTT
CASSQGGTGGSSTQYF
>TRBV10-2|TRBD1|-|TRBJ1-4
TGCGCCAGCAGTGAGTCGTTCCGGGACAGGCTGCGTGTAAATGAAAAACTGTTTTTT
CASSESFRDRLRVNEKLFF
>TRBV6-5|TRBD1|-|TRBJ2-1
TGTGCCAGCAGGTATACCGGGACAGGGTACAATGAGCAGTTCTTC
CASRYTGTGYNEQFF
>TRBV7-2|-|few|TRBJ1-4
TGTGCCAGCAGCTCCCGGAGCGCTGCAACTAATGAAAAACTGTTTTTT
CASSSRSAATNEKLFF
>TRBV27|TRBD1|few|TRBJ1-1
TGTGCCAGCAGAGGGACAGGGGGAGGAAAAACTGAAGCTTTCTTT
CASRGTGGGKTEAFF
>TRBV7-9|-|few|TRBJ2-2
TGTGCCAGCAGCTTAGACAGATGGCAGAACACCGGGGAGCTGTTTTTT
CASSLDRWQNTGELFF
>TRBV12-3/TRBV12-4|-|many|TRBJ1-6
TGTGCCAGCAGTTCCCCCCCACGCAGGGGCTATAATTCACCCCTCCACTTT
CASSSPPRRGYNSPLHF
>TRBV3-1|TRBD1|-|TRBJ1-2
TGTGCCAGCAGCCAAGGACAGGGTTGGAACTATGGCTACACCTTC
CASSQGQGWNYGYTF
>TRBV7-9|-|-|TRBJ1-1
TGTGCCAGCAGCCTACAGGGTTGGAACACTGAAGCTTTCTTT
CASSLQGWNTEAFF
>TRBV11-2|-|few|TRBJ2-5
TGTGCCAGCAGCTCGGGAAGGCAGACCCAGTACTTC
CASSSGRQTQYF
>TRBV6-7|TRBD2|few|TRBJ2-1
TGTGCCAGCAGTTACCTTGCGGGAGGCTCACACCACCTGAATGAGCAGTTCTTC
CASSYLAGGSHHLNEQFF
>TRBV9|-|medium-sized|TRBJ1-5
TGTGCCAGCAGCGTAGCTCCCCATCAGCCCCAGCATTTT
CASSVAPHQPQHF
>TRBV6-5|-|-|TRBJ1-4
TGTGCCAGCAGTTACTCTGCGACCAATGAAAAACTGTTTTTT
CASSYSATNEKLFF
>TRBV4-1|-|-|TRBJ2-1
TGCGCCAGCAGCCACCGATTGGCCTTAAATGAGCAGTTCTTC
CASSHRLALNEQFF
>TRBV7-9|-|-|TRBJ1-4
TGTGCCAGCAGCTTAGCGCAACAGCTAACTAATGAAAAACTGTTTTTT
CASSLAQQLTNEKLFF
>TRBV6-8|TRBD1|-|TRBJ1-6
TGTGCCAGCACCCCTCTCGGGCAGGGGGATAATTCACCCCTCCACTTT
CASTPLGQGDNSPLHF
>TRBV9|TRBD2|many|TRBJ2-1
TGTGCCAGCAGCGTAGTCGTAGCGGGGGGTATGAATGAGCAGTTCTTC
CASSVVVAGGMNEQFF
>TRBV30|-|-|TRBJ1-4
TGTGCCTGGACTTACGGGACTGGGACACTCCAAAAACTGTTTTTT
CAWTYGTGTLQKLFF
>TRBV11-3|-|-|TRBJ2-1
TGTGTCAGCAGCTTAGAGGGGCCATCCTACAATGAGCAGTTCTTC
CVSSLEGPSYNEQFF
>TRBV6-5|-|-|TRBJ2-5
TGTGCCAGCAGACGGCGCCCGGGACGACAAGAGACCCAGTACTTC
CASRRRPGRQETQYF
>TRBV5-5|-|few|TRBJ2-1
TGTGCCAGCAGCTTGGCGGAACGGAGTACGTCCTACAATGAGCAGTTCTTC
CASSLAERSTSYNEQFF
>TRBV7-9|TRBD2|-|TRBJ2-3
TGTGCCAGCAGCACGGGGGGGACGGCCTACTCCGTCCGCACAGATACGCAGTATTTT
CASSTGGTAYSVRTDTQYF
>TRBV12-3/TRBV12-4|TRBD2|few|TRBJ2-1
TGTGCCAGCAGACGCGGGAGGGCCTTAGGCAATGAGCAGTTCTTC
CASRRGRALGNEQFF
>TRBV7-2|-|many|TRBJ2-7
TGTGCCAGCAGCTTTATTAGGGGGGATCTTTTACGGGAGTCGGAGTACGAGCAGTACTTC
CASSFIRGDLLRESEYEQYF
>TRBV6-5|-|few|TRBJ1-1
TGTGCCAGCGCGGTTTCAGGGTCGAACACTGAAGCTTTCTTT
CASAVSGSNTEAFF
>TRBV7-2|-|many|TRBJ1-2
TGTGCCAGCAGCTTAGCCGGACAGAACTATGGCTACACCTTC
CASSLAGQNYGYTF
>TRBV12-3/TRBV12-4|-|few|TRBJ1-2
TGTGCCAGCGAATCTACCGGGAGGGCGGCTACCTTC
CASESTGRAATF
>TRBV20-1|TRBD2|few|TRBJ2-1
TGCAGTGCTAGGGAGCGGGGTCGCTCCTACAATGAGCAGTTCTTC
CSARERGRSYNEQFF
>TRBV7-7|-|few|TRBJ1-3
TGTGCTAGCAGCTTAGGGTCCAGCCCTGGAAACACCATATATTTT
CASSLGSSPGNTIYF
>TRBV7-8|TRBD2|few|TRBJ2-7
TGTGCCAGCAGCTTCTCTAGCGGGGGAGCCAACGAGCAGTACTTC
CASSFSSGGANEQYF
>TRBV7-9|-|many|TRBJ1-1
TGTGCCAGCAGCTTCCTGAACACTGAAGCTTTCTTT
CASSFLNTEAFF
>TRBV29-1|TRBD1|many|TRBJ1-2
TGCAGCGTCGAACAGGGGCATGGCTACACCTTC
CSVEQGHGYTF
>TRBV20-1|-|-|TRBJ2-7
TGCAGTGCTAGAGATACCCCAGGCTACGAGCAGTACTTC
CSARDTPGYEQYF
>TRBV6-1|-|-|TRBJ1-1
TGTGCCAGCAGTGCATACAAGACCATGAACACTGAAGCTTTCTTT
CASSAYKTMNTEAFF
>TRBV18|TRBD1|-|TRBJ1-1
TGTGCCAGCTCCCCCGGGACAGCGAACACTGAAGCTTTCTTT
CASSPGTANTEAFF
>TRBV29-1|TRBD2|-|TRBJ2-3
TGCAGCGCCCCCGGGGGGAGCACAGATACGCAGTATTTT
CSAPGGSTDTQYF